The rows below give T cell receptor beta chains drawn from one sample of a study of blood T cell repertoires in COVID-19. The repertoire was sequenced with immunoSEQ multiplex PCR; TCRdb's copy has only in-frame clones and lacks some. The sample carries nearly 95,000 clones, over 75% recorded once. The material sequenced was peripheral blood. These TCRs come from a human donor with acute or convalescent COVID-19. The donor label of this sample is uncertain. Both conserved end residues are part of each CDR3. D genes are given only for firm matches. For some rows the clone size is stated as once, few or many, or as a class when expanded; others skip it.

clone_size d_call j_call v_call cdr3_nt cdr3_aa
. . TRBJ1-5 TRBV3-1/TRBV3-2 TGTGCCAGCAGCCAAAACCGCGGGGTAGTTCAGCCCCAGCATTTT CASSQNRGVVQPQHF
. TRBD2 TRBJ2-3 TRBV5-1 TGCGCCAGCAGCCCTAGGACTAGCGGGGGAGATACGCAGTATTTT CASSPRTSGGDTQYF
. TRBD2 TRBJ2-3 TRBV18 TGTGCCAGCTCACCAATGAGCGGGGGGGCCGTTAGAGCAGATACGCAGTATTTT CASSPMSGGAVRADTQYF
. . TRBJ1-1 TRBV7-9 TGTGCCAGCAGCGGCAATAGGGGAGGGGCGCGGAACACTGAAGCTTTCTTT CASSGNRGGARNTEAFF
. TRBD1 TRBJ2-7 TRBV28 TGTGCCAGCAGTATTGCCACCGGGACAGGGTCATACGAGCAGTACTTC CASSIATGTGSYEQYF
. TRBD1 TRBJ2-7 TRBV27 TGTGCCAGCAGCCGTAGGGAGCGGACAGGGGGATACGAGCAGTACTTC CASSRRERTGGYEQYF
few TRBD1 TRBJ1-3 TRBV6-6 TGTGCCAGCAGTCGACAGGGGGACTCTGGAAACACCATATATTTT CASSRQGDSGNTIYF
. . TRBJ1-1 TRBV13 TGTGCCAGCAGCTTAGAGGGGATGAACACTGAAGCTTTCTTT CASSLEGMNTEAFF
. TRBD1 TRBJ1-4 TRBV7-9 TGTGCCAGCAGCTTACGGGGACAGGGAACTAATGAAAAACTGTTTTTT CASSLRGQGTNEKLFF
. . TRBJ1-5 TRBV19 TGTGCCAGTAGTATGGAGGGGACCTCCTATCAGCCCCAGCATTTT CASSMEGTSYQPQHF
. TRBD2 TRBJ2-2 TRBV11-3 TGTGCCAGCAGAGCTAGCGGTGGAACCGGGGAGCTGTTTTTT CASRASGGTGELFF
. . TRBJ1-5 TRBV24-1 TGTGCCACCAGTGACCGAACAGGGCCCATAAGCAATCAGCCCCAGCATTTT CATSDRTGPISNQPQHF
. TRBD2 TRBJ2-1 TRBV12-3/TRBV12-4 TGTGCCAGCAGTCTCGGGGGGTACAATGAGCAGTTCTTC CASSLGGYNEQFF
few TRBD1 TRBJ1-6 TRBV15 TGTGCCACCAGCAGAGATAAGACAGGGCCAGCCCTCCACTTT CATSRDKTGPALHF
once . TRBJ2-6 TRBV2 TGTGCCAGCAGTGTTGGTGGAGGCTCTGGGGCCAACGTCCTGACTTTC CASSVGGGSGANVLTF
once . TRBJ2-7 TRBV6-6 TGTGCCAGCAGTCACCGACAGGGCCGGCGGGGTGGGTCCTACGAGCAGTACTTC CASSHRQGRRGGSYEQYF
once . TRBJ2-3 TRBV7-3 TGTGCCAGCAGCTTAAGCGGCATCACAGATACGCAGTATTTT CASSLSGITDTQYF
. . TRBJ1-1 TRBV5-1 TGCGCCAGCAGCTGGTATCGGGGAGGGGACACTGAAGCTTTCTTT CASSWYRGGDTEAFF
. TRBD1 TRBJ1-4 TRBV2 TGTGCCAGCAGTGACACTCGCGGGACAGGGACGAGGCTGTTTTTT CASSDTRGTGTRLFF
. . TRBJ1-1 TRBV30 TGTGCCTGGGGGGGGACCGTTTTTCCGACAGAAGCTTTCTTT CAWGGTVFPTEAFF
few . TRBJ1-4 TRBV7-8 TGTGCCAGCAGCTTAGGCCAGGGGACCGCAACTAATGAAAAACTGTTTTTT CASSLGQGTATNEKLFF
. TRBD2 TRBJ2-1 TRBV10-2 TGCGCCAGCAGTGGGGGTAGCGGGGGATTCAATGAGCAGTTCTTC CASSGGSGGFNEQFF
. TRBD2 TRBJ2-7 TRBV11-2 TGTGCCAGCAGCTTAGGTAGCGGGGTCCCCTACGAGCAGTACTTC CASSLGSGVPYEQYF
. TRBD1 TRBJ1-6 TRBV3-1/TRBV3-2 TGTGCCAGCAGCCAAGAGGGAGGACAGGGGTATAATTCACCCCTCCACTTT CASSQEGGQGYNSPLHF
once TRBD1 TRBJ1-1 TRBV6-2/TRBV6-3 TGTGCCAGCAGTCAAACAGGGGGCGGCACTGAAGCTTTCTTT CASSQTGGGTEAFF
. TRBD1 TRBJ1-1 TRBV19 TGTGCCAGTAGTATAGTCACCCAGGGGGCGAAGACTGAAGCTTTCTTT CASSIVTQGAKTEAFF
once TRBD2 TRBJ2-2 TRBV5-1 TGCGCCAGCAGCTTGTTAGCGGGGGGCGGCACCGGGGAGCTGTTTTTT CASSLLAGGGTGELFF
. TRBD1 TRBJ1-2 TRBV16 TGTGCCAGCAGCCTCCCCTTCTTGACAGGGTCTAACTATGGCTACACCTTC CASSLPFLTGSNYGYTF
few TRBD1 TRBJ2-2 TRBV11-3 TGTGCCAGCAGCGCCGAGATACAGGGGGCCGATACCGGGGAGCTGTTTTTT CASSAEIQGADTGELFF
once . TRBJ2-5 TRBV12-3/TRBV12-4 TGTGCCACCGGAAGACAGGCGATGGGGACCCAGTACTTC CATGRQAMGTQYF
. TRBD1 TRBJ2-3 TRBV11-2 TGTGCCAGCAGCTCCCAGACAGGGAAGGGGGATACGCAGTATTTT CASSSQTGKGDTQYF
. . TRBJ1-6 TRBV27 TGTGCCAGCAGTTCAAGGGGGATAGGATCACCCCTCCACTTT CASSSRGIGSPLHF
. TRBD1 TRBJ1-1 TRBV18 TGTGCCAGCTCTCAATACAGGGGTACGGACACTGAAGCTTTCTTT CASSQYRGTDTEAFF
. TRBD1 TRBJ2-6 TRBV5-4 TGTGCCAGCAGCTCGGACAGGGCTGGGGCCAACGTCCTGACTTTC CASSSDRAGANVLTF
. TRBD2 TRBJ2-7 TRBV5-1 TGCGCCAGCAGCTCGTCAACTAGCGGGGTATCCTACGAGCAGTACTTC CASSSSTSGVSYEQYF
. . TRBJ1-5 TRBV4-2 TGTGCCAGCAGCCTAGGACAGAATCAGCCCCAGCATTTT CASSLGQNQPQHF
. . TRBJ2-3 TRBV29-1 TGCAGCGTTGTCCGGCGCCCCGGGAGCACAGATACGCAGTATTTT CSVVRRPGSTDTQYF
. . TRBJ2-5 TRBV18 TGTGCCAGCTCACCAGCGGTTGGAAAAGAGACCCAGTACTTC CASSPAVGKETQYF
. . TRBJ1-2 TRBV5-4 TGTGCCAGCAGCACCAAGGGAGGGGGGAACTATGGCTACACCTTC CASSTKGGGNYGYTF
once . TRBJ1-1 TRBV27 TGTGCCAGCAGTTTATCGAAAGGCCAGGGCGCTTTCTTT CASSLSKGQGAFF
. . TRBJ2-2 TRBV27 TGTGCCAGCATGCAGCGTGGGAACACCGGGGAGCTGTTTTTT CASMQRGNTGELFF
. . TRBJ1-5 TRBV6-1 TGTGCCAGCAGTGAACTTAGACAGGATCAGCCCCAGCATTTT CASSELRQDQPQHF
. . TRBJ1-5 TRBV19 TGTGCCAGTAGTCGCGGGGGTGATCAGCCCCAGCATTTT CASSRGGDQPQHF
. TRBD2 TRBJ2-7 TRBV10-2 TGCGCCAGCAGTGTCGAGCGGGGGGAGCAGTACTTC CASSVERGEQYF
. . TRBJ2-5 TRBV2 TGTGCCAGCAGGCAGGGAAGGGAGACCCAGTACTTC CASRQGRETQYF
. TRBD2 TRBJ2-3 TRBV5-1 TGCGCCAGCAGGGCTAGCGGCCTCACAGATACGCAGTATTTT CASRASGLTDTQYF
. TRBD1 TRBJ1-1 TRBV28 TGTGCCAGCAGGAGACAGGGTAGGGCTTTCTTT CASRRQGRAFF
. . TRBJ1-5 TRBV28 TGTGCCAGCATTGGACAGTATCAGCCCCAGCATTTT CASIGQYQPQHF
. TRBD1 TRBJ1-1 TRBV7-3 TGTGCCAGCAGCTTATATCCGCCAGGGGGCGGTTACGCTGAAGCTTTCTTT CASSLYPPGGGYAEAFF
. TRBD1 TRBJ1-1 TRBV27 TGTGCCAGCATCTACCGGGGACAGGCGAACACTGAAGCTTTCTTT CASIYRGQANTEAFF
. . TRBJ1-6 TRBV12-3/TRBV12-4 TGTGCCAGCAACTCCGCGGGCGCTTCACCCCTCCACTTT CASNSAGASPLHF